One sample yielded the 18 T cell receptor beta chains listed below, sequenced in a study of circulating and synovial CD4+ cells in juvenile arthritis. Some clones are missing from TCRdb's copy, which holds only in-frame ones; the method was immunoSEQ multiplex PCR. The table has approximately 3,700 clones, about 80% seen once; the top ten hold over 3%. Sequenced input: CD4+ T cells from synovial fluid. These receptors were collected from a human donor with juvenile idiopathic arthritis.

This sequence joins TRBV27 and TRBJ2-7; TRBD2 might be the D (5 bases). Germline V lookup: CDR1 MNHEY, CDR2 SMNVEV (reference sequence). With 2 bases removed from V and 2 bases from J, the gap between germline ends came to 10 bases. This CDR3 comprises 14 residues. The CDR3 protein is CASSLAHGTYEQYF. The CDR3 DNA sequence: TGTGCCAGCAGTTTAGCACACGGGACCTACGAGCAGTACTTC.

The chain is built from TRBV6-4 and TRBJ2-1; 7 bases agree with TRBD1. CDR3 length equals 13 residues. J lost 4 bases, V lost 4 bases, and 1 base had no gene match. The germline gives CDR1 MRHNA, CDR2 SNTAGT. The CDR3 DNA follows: TGTGCCAGCAGTGGGGACAGATACAATGAGCAGTTCTTC. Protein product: CASSGDRYNEQFF.

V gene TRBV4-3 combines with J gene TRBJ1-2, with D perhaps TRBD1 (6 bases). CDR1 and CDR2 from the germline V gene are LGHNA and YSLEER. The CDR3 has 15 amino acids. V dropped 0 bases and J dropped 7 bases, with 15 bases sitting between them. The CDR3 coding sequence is TGCGCCAGCAGCCAAGACCTCGCCAGGGGCTCTGGCTACACCTTC. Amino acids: CASSQDLARGSGYTF.

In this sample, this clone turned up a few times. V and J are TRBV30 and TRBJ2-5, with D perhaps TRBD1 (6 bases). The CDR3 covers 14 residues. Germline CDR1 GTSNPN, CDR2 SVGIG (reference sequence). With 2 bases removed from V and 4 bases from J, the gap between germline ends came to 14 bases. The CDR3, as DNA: TGTGCCTGGAGTAGTAGCAGGGGCCTAGAGACCCAGTACTTC. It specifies CAWSSSRGLETQYF.

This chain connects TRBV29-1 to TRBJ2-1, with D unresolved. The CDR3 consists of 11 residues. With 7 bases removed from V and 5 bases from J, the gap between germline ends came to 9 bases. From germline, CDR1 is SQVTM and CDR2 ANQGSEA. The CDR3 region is CSAVSDNEQFF. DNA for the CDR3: TGCAGCGCCGTGAGCGACAATGAGCAGTTCTTC.

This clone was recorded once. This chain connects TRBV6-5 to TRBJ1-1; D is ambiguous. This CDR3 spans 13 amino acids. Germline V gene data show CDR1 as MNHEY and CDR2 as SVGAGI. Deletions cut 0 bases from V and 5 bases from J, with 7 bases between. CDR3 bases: TGTGCCAGCAGTTACTCCGGGAAGACTGAAGCTTTCTTT. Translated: CASSYSGKTEAFF.

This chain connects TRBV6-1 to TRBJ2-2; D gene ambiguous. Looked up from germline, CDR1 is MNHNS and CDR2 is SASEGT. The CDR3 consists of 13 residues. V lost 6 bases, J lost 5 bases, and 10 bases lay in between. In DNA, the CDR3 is TGTGCCAGCAGAACCCTGAGGACCGGGGAGCTGTTTTTT. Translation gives CASRTLRTGELFF.

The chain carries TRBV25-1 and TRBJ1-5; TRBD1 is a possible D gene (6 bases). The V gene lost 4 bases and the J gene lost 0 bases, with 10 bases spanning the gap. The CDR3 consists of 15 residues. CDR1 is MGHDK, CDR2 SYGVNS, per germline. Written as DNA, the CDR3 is TGTGCCAGCAGTGGAACAGGGTATAGCAATCAGCCCCAGCATTTT. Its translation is CASSGTGYSNQPQHF.

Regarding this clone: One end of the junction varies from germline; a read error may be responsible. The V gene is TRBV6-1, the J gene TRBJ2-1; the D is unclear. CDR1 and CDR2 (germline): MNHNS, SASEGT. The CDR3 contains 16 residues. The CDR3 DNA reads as TGTGCCAACAGTGAAGGAGCTAGAATCTCCTACAATGAGCAGTTCTTC. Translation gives CANSEGARISYNEQFF.

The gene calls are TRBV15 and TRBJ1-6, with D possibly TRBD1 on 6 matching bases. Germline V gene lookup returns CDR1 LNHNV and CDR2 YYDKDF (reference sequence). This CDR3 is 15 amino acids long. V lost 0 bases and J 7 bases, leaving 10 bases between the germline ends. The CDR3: CATSRDQGMNSPLHF. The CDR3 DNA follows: TGTGCCACCAGCAGAGATCAGGGGATGAATTCACCCCTCCACTTT.

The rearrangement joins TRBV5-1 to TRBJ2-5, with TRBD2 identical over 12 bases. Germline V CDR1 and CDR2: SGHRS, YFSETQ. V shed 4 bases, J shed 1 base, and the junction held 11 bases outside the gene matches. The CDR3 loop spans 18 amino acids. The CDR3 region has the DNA TGCGCCAGCAGCCGTCTGGGGACTAGCGGGCCGAGCCAAGAGACCCAGTACTTC. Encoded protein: CASSRLGTSGPSQETQYF.

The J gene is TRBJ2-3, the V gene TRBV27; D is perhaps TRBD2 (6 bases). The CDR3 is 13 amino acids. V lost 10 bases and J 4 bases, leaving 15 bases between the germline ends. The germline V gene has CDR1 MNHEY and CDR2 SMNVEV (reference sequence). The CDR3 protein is CATSELAPDTQYF. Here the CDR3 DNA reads TGTGCCACTAGCGAACTAGCACCAGATACGCAGTATTTT.

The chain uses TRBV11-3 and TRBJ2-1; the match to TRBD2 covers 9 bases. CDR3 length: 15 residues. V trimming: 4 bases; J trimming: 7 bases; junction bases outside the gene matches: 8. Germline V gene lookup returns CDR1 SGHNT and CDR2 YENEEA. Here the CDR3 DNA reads TGTGCCAGCAGCTCCGGGACTAGCCATAAGAATGAGCAGTTCTTC. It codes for CASSSGTSHKNEQFF.

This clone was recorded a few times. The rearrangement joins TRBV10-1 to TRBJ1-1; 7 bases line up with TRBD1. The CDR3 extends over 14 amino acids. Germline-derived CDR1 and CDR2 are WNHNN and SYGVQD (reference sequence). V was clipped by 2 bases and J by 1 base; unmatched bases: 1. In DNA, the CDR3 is TGCGCCAGCAGTGAGGGGACAGAGAACACTGAAGCTTTCTTT. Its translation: CASSEGTENTEAFF.

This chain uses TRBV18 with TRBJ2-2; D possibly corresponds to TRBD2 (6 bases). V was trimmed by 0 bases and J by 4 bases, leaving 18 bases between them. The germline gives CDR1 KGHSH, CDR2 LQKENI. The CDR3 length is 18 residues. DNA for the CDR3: TGTGCCAGCTCACCACCCCTCTCAGCGGGCACCATCACCGGGGAGCTGTTTTTT. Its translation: CASSPPLSAGTITGELFF.

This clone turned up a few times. Here the CDR3 DNA reads TGTGCCAGCAGCGTAGAAGCAAGCACCGGGGAGCTGTTTTTT. Encoded protein: CASSVEASTGELFF. The gene calls are TRBV9 and TRBJ2-2; no clear D gene. Between the trimmed V and J ends, which lost 0 bases and 4 bases, there was a span of 7 bases. The CDR3 covers 14 residues. Germline-derived CDR1 and CDR2 are SGDLS and YYNGEE.

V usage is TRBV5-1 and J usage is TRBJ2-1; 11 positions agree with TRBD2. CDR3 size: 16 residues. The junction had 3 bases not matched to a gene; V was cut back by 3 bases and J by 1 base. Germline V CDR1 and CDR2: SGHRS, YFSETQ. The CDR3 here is CASSSLAGGSYNEQFF. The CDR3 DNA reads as TGCGCCAGCAGCTCGCTAGCGGGGGGATCCTACAATGAGCAGTTCTTC.

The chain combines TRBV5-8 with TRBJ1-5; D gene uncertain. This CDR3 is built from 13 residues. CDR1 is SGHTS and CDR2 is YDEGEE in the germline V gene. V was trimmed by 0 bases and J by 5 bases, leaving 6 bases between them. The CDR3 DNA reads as TGTGCCAGCAGCTTGGAAGCCGATCAGCCCCAGCATTTT. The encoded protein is CASSLEADQPQHF.